This TCR beta chain was documented in a study of T cell responses to AZD1222 COVID-19 vaccine. Overall study findings and caveats: It was only a handful of AZD1222 recipients who were seropositive at baseline. Unmutated regions of variants are reportedly targeted by nearly half of spike-specific TCRs.

Clones were sequenced by immunoSEQ multiplex PCR, and TCRdb holds only the in-frame ones, with some missing. The table lists 150,000 or so clones, approximately 91% of them singletons. CDR3 length: 19 residues. The germline V gene encodes CDR1 MNHNS and CDR2 SASEGT. The V gene lost 1 base and the J gene lost 6 bases, with 22 bases spanning the gap. On this clone itself: Antigen unknown.

Timing groups of about 4 and about 12 weeks for second doses were pooled. The receptor was isolated from an adult who received the AZD1222 COVID-19 vaccine. Sequencing used peripheral blood, obtained 28 days after the second AZD1222 dose. The chain recombines TRBV6-1 with TRBJ1-6; no definite D call. The CDR3 DNA reads as TGTGCCAGCAGTGAAGACCCCCCAGGATCGGTCCCTATTAATTCACCCCTCCACTTT. Encoded protein: CASSEDPPGSVPINSPLHF.